A single sample gave rise to the 2 T cell receptor beta chains below, sequenced in a study of radiotherapy plus CTLA-4 blockade in lung cancer. Libraries were prepared by immunoSEQ multiplex PCR; TCRdb keeps only in-frame clonotypes and omits some of them. The repertoire includes around 45,000 clones, roughly 76% of them detected once, and around 8% sits in the top ten. Specimen: peripheral blood, collected from a patient treated with radiotherapy plus ipilimumab. The source is a human donor with non-small cell lung cancer who had stable disease on radiotherapy plus ipilimumab.

The V call is TRBV6-6, the J call TRBJ2-1; D tentatively reads TRBD1 or TRBD2 (5 bases each). Trimming stripped 0 bases from V and 5 bases from J, with 8 bases between. CDR1 is MNHNY, CDR2 SVGAGI, per germline (reference sequence). The CDR3 runs 14 residues. CDR3: CASSYSGTNNEQFF. The CDR3 coding sequence is TGTGCCAGCAGTTACTCAGGGACCAACAATGAGCAGTTCTTC.

Of note for this clone: The junction shows a germline mismatch at one end, possibly a read error. This sequence joins TRBV12-5 and TRBJ2-1; TRBD2 might be the D (6 bases). The CDR3 has 15 residues. Germline lookup yields CDR1 LGHNT and CDR2 FRNRAP. CDR3 residues: CANGGGADPYNEQFF. The DNA of the CDR3 is TGTGCTAATGGTGGAGGGGCAGATCCCTACAATGAGCAGTTCTTC.